This T cell receptor (beta chain) is from a study of T cells after yellow fever vaccination. Study observations and caveats: The study re-detected most primary-vaccination clones after the booster (about 96% CD4, 88% CD8). Shared CD4/CD8 clonotypes were a small share, likely from convergent recombination.

The CDR3 is 14 amino acids. CDR1 is LGHNA and CDR2 is YSLEER in the germline V gene. The J segment lost 7 bases and the V segment lost 3 bases, leaving 2 bases of the junction unmatched. TCRdb reprocessed the 5' RACE reads with MiXCR, giving one entry per CDR3 protein. This sample carries hundreds of thousands of distinct CDR3 sequences, approximately 4% of them seen once, and the ten largest clones take approximately 23%. This clonotype has a count of ten or more. Its specificity is unknown. This specimen was PBMCs, taken 5 days after the yellow fever booster vaccination. The receptor was derived from a man aged 18 to 29 who received the YFV17D yellow fever vaccine. The rearrangement joins TRBV4-3 to TRBJ1-3, with 11 bases that match TRBD1. DNA for the CDR3: TGCGCCAGCAGCCAGGACAGGGGGCTTAACACCATATATTTT. This gives the protein CASSQDRGLNTIYF.